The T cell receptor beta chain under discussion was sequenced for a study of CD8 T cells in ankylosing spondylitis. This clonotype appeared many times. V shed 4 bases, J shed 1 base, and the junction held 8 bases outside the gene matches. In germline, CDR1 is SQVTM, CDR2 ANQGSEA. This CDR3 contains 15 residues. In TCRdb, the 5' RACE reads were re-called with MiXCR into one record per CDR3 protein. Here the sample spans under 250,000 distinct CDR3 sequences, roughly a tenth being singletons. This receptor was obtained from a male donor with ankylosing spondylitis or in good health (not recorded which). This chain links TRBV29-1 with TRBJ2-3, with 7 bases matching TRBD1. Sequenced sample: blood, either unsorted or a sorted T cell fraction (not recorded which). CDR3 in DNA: TGCAGCGTTGGTAAGGACAGGATAGGCACAGATACGCAGTATTTT. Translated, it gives CSVGKDRIGTDTQYF.